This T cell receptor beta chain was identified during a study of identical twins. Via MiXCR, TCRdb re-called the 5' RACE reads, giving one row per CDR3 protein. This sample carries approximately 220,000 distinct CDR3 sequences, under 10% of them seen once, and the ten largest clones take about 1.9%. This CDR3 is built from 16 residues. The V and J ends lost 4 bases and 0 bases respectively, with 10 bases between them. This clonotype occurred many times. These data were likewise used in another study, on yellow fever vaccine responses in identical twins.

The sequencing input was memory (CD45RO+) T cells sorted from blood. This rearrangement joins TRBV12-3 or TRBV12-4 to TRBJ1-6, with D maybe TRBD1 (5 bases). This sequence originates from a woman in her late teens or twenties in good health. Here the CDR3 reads CASSSRTSSYNSPLHF. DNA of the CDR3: TGTGCCAGCAGTTCAAGGACAAGCTCCTATAATTCACCCCTCCACTTT.